This TCR beta chain appears in the sequencing data of a study of T cells in Graves' hyperthyroidism and ophthalmopathy. Study details: Peripheral blood collection took place at initial diagnosis, before any treatment.

CDR3 length equals 14 residues. The V and J ends lost 1 base and 2 bases respectively, with 8 bases between them. The V gene's germline CDR1 is LGHDT and CDR2 YNNKEL (reference sequence). Researchers took RNA transcripts and amplified the TCR beta CDR3 regions from them. The study used the HTBI primer set for a first-round RT-PCR of the TCR CDR3. TCRdb called the multiplex PCR reads again in MiXCR, with one record for every CDR3 protein. The sample consists of more than 350,000 distinct CDR3 sequences, around 15% of them appearing once. V is TRBV3-1 and J is TRBJ1-1, with D hard to call. This clonotype was obtained from a woman aged 55-70 years with Graves' ophthalmopathy. The specimen was blood. CDR3 coding DNA: TGTGCCAGCAGCCAAGGTCATCCAAACACTGAAGCTTTCTTT. This sequence encodes CASSQGHPNTEAFF. The full variable domain, rest sourced from reference TRBV3-1 and TRBJ1-1, is DTAVSQTPKYLVTQMGNDKSIKCEQNLGHDTMYWYKQDSKKFLKIMFSYNNKELIINETVPNRFSPKSPDKAHLNLHINSLELGDSAVYFCASSQGHPNTEAFFGQGTRLTVV.